Each of the 9 T cell receptor beta chains below was sequenced from the same sample in a study of cytomegalovirus exposure and HLA in healthy donors. The assay was immunoSEQ multiplex PCR, and TCRdb's table has in-frame clones only and misses some. The table lists 150,000 to 200,000 clones, about 90% of them singletons. The sequenced material came from PBMCs. Receptors were obtained from a man younger than 35 in good health and CMV-seropositive.

This clone occurred once. Other nucleotide sequences from this sample produce the same CDR3. This rearrangement joins TRBV4-1 to TRBJ2-7; 9 positions agree with TRBD2. This CDR3 has 15 amino acids. CDR1 and CDR2 (germline): MGHRA, YSYEKL. Trimming cost V 0 bases and J 4 bases; bases outside gene matches: 4. The CDR3 DNA reads as TGCGCCAGCAGCCAAGAAAGCGGGAGGAATTACGAGCAGTACTTC. Amino acids: CASSQESGRNYEQYF.

The gene calls are TRBV19 and TRBJ2-1; TRBD2 agrees at 7 bases. This CDR3 contains 19 residues. CDR1 is LNHDA, CDR2 SQIVND, per germline (reference sequence). V was pared by 5 bases and J by 6 bases, with 22 bases of the junction left unmatched. CDR3 residues: CASSPRQKSGTRFSNEQFF. CDR3 bases: TGTGCCAGTAGTCCGAGACAGAAAAGCGGGACCAGATTTTCCAATGAGCAGTTCTTC.

This clone was detected only once. J is TRBJ1-1 and V is TRBV5-8; 8 nucleotides line up with TRBD1. V lost 3 bases and J lost 1; bases outside the gene matches: 8. Germline-derived CDR1 and CDR2 are SGHTS and YDEGEE. The CDR3 spans 16 residues. This CDR3 reads CASSYWGTGGNTEAFF. The CDR3 nucleotides read TGTGCCAGCAGCTATTGGGGAACAGGGGGGAACACTGAAGCTTTCTTT.

To note about this clone: An end of the junction differs from the germline gene, which may be a read error. The V call is TRBV7-7, the J call TRBJ2-2; 11 bases agree with TRBD2. The CDR3 length is 16 residues. Germline V CDR1 and CDR2: SSHAT, FNYEAQ (reference sequence). CDR3 DNA: TGTGCTAGCAGCCCGCTAGCGGGAGGATCGAGCGGGGAGCTGTTTTTT. This codes for CASSPLAGGSSGELFF.

This chain uses TRBV19 with TRBJ1-1, with 9 bases matching TRBD1. Germline V gene sequence: CDR1 LNHDA, CDR2 SQIVND (reference sequence). V gave up 4 bases and J gave up 2 bases; unmatched junction bases: 2. The CDR3 extends over 14 amino acids. The CDR3 DNA is TGTGCCAGTAGTACGGGACAGGGCAACACTGAAGCTTTCTTT. This translates into CASSTGQGNTEAFF.

The V call is TRBV27, the J call TRBJ1-5; 8 nucleotides align to TRBD1. Germline CDR1 reads MNHEY; CDR2 reads SMNVEV (reference sequence). V shed 5 bases, J shed 4 bases, and the junction held 13 bases outside the gene matches. The CDR3 runs to 17 residues. In DNA, the CDR3 is TGTGCCAGCAGTCCAGCCCGCCGGACAGGGTGGAATCAGCCCCAGCATTTT. Its protein is CASSPARRTGWNQPQHF.

The chain is built from TRBV7-8 and TRBJ2-1, with TRBD2 as a possible D gene (6 bases). Germline V lookup: CDR1 SGHVS, CDR2 FQNEAQ. There are 20 residues in the CDR3. V lost 6 bases and J 2 bases, leaving 29 bases between the germline ends. The CDR3: CASRPAALGGTRLPYNEQFF. The CDR3 DNA reads TGTGCCAGCAGGCCCGCGGCACTGGGCGGGACCCGCCTTCCCTACAATGAGCAGTTCTTC.

This clone showed up just once. The rearrangement links TRBV2 to TRBJ2-1; 9 bases agree with TRBD2. Germline values: CDR1 SNHLY, CDR2 FYNNEI. Trimming at V came to 8 bases and at J to 8 bases, leaving 10 bases not matched to a gene. The CDR3 loop spans 14 amino acids. CDR3 region: CASRTGTSLYEQFF. CDR3 bases: TGTGCCAGCCGGACCGGGACTAGCCTTTATGAGCAGTTCTTC.

As DNA, the CDR3 is TGTGCCTGGAGTCCTTCCGGGACAGCAGGCTACGAGCAGTACTTC. It codes for CAWSPSGTAGYEQYF. The chain combines TRBV30 with TRBJ2-7; 7 positions agree with TRBD1. The CDR3 is made up of 15 amino acids. The ends lost 2 bases at V and 3 bases at J; junction bases unmatched: 10. The germline V gene has CDR1 GTSNPN and CDR2 SVGIG (reference sequence). Full variable domain (outside the CDR3, taken from reference TRBV30 and TRBJ2-7): SQTIHQWPATLVQPVGSPLSLECTVEGTSNPNLYWYRQAAGRGLQLLFYSVGIGQISSEVPQNLSASRPQDRQFILSSKKLLLSDSGFYLCAWSPSGTAGYEQYFGPGTRLTVT.